These T cell receptor beta chains were read from a single sample in a study of T cell responses to AZD1222 COVID-19 vaccine. Sequencing was performed with immunoSEQ multiplex PCR; in TCRdb, only in-frame clones are kept and a portion is missing. The data contain nearly 200,000 clones, about 93% of them singletons. The sample in question was peripheral blood, obtained 28 days after the second AZD1222 dose. The receptors were sampled from an adult who received the AZD1222 COVID-19 vaccine. The CDR3 runs from the conserved cysteine through the conserved F or W. A D gene is named only where the DNA matches it firmly. Size is omitted from some rows. Given values are once, few, many or a class for expanded clones.

d_call,j_call,clone_size,v_call,cdr3_aa,cdr3_nt
TRBD2,TRBJ2-2,-,TRBV27,CASSPGTSPTGELFF,TGTGCCAGCAGTCCCGGGACTAGCCCCACCGGGGAGCTGTTTTTT
-,TRBJ1-1,-,TRBV7-2,CASSLSDGTLTFF,TGTGCCAGCAGCTTATCGGACGGGACTTTAACTTTCTTT
TRBD2,TRBJ2-2,-,TRBV7-8,CASSILAGANTGELFF,TGTGCCAGCAGCATACTAGCGGGGGCGAACACCGGGGAGCTGTTTTTT
TRBD1,TRBJ1-2,-,TRBV19,CASSTAGQGNYGYTF,TGTGCCAGTAGTACGGCGGGACAGGGCAACTATGGCTACACCTTC
TRBD1,TRBJ1-5,-,TRBV7-2,CASSPDRGSGPQHF,TGTGCCAGCAGCCCTGACAGGGGCAGCGGGCCCCAGCATTTT
-,TRBJ1-6,once,TRBV6-4,CASSEQSSYNSPLHF,TGTGCCAGCAGTGAACAGAGCTCCTATAATTCACCCCTCCACTTT
-,TRBJ2-7,-,TRBV6-5,CASMEGVYEQYF,TGTGCCAGCATGGAAGGGGTCTACGAGCAGTACTTC
-,TRBJ2-2,-,TRBV19,CASSVGSGSTGELFF,TGTGCCAGTAGTGTGGGATCAGGAAGCACCGGGGAGCTGTTTTTT
-,TRBJ1-2,-,TRBV3-1/TRBV3-2,CASSQEGGQLGYTF,TGTGCCAGCAGCCAAGAAGGGGGTCAGCTTGGCTACACCTTC
TRBD2,TRBJ2-1,-,TRBV29-1,CSVGGGFSYNEQFF,TGCAGCGTTGGCGGGGGGTTCTCCTACAATGAGCAGTTCTTC
-,TRBJ1-1,-,TRBV6-2/TRBV6-3,CASSLLTGVTEAFF,TGTGCCAGCAGCCTTCTAACAGGAGTCACTGAAGCTTTCTTT
-,TRBJ2-1,-,TRBV12-3/TRBV12-4,CASSGINEQFF,TGTGCCAGCAGTGGTATCAATGAGCAGTTCTTC
-,TRBJ1-6,-,TRBV10-3,CAISADQGWNSPLHF,TGTGCCATCAGTGCAGATCAGGGGTGGAATTCACCCCTCCACTTT
TRBD1,TRBJ1-3,-,TRBV11-2,CASSILQGSGNTIYF,TGTGCCAGCAGCATCCTACAGGGGTCTGGAAACACCATATATTTT
-,TRBJ1-6,-,TRBV30,CAWRLGTLHF,TGTGCCTGGAGGCTCGGGACCCTCCACTTT
TRBD1,TRBJ1-6,-,TRBV27,CASSLPGQGVSPLHF,TGTGCCAGCAGTTTACCCGGACAGGGGGTTTCACCCCTCCACTTT
-,TRBJ2-1,few,TRBV30,CAYTGARGQFF,TGTGCCTACACGGGGGCTCGGGGGCAGTTCTTC
TRBD1,TRBJ2-1,-,TRBV6-5,CASRTGGSDEQFF,TGTGCCAGCAGAACAGGGGGATCGGATGAGCAGTTCTTC
-,TRBJ1-2,-,TRBV13,CASQLPGANYGYTF,TGTGCCAGCCAACTGCCAGGGGCTAACTATGGCTACACCTTC
-,TRBJ2-7,-,TRBV5-5,CASSDYLGQLEQYF,TGTGCCAGCAGCGATTACCTAGGGCAGCTCGAGCAGTACTTC
-,TRBJ1-6,-,TRBV6-1,CASSATRINDVISYNSPLHF,TGTGCCAGCAGTGCTACTCGTATCAACGACGTTATCTCCTATAATTCACCCCTCCACTTT
-,TRBJ1-2,-,TRBV2,CASTEFTSAGGYTF,TGTGCCAGCACCGAATTTACCTCGGCGGGTGGCTACACCTTC
-,TRBJ1-1,-,TRBV7-8,CASSLTGWRYTEAFF,TGTGCCAGCAGCTTAACAGGGTGGCGTTACACTGAAGCTTTCTTT
-,TRBJ2-1,once,TRBV11-1,CASSQLIENEQFF,TGTGCCAGCAGCCAATTGATAGAAAATGAGCAGTTCTTC